The rows below give T cell receptor beta chains drawn from one sample of a study of T-cell reconstitution after alpha-beta-depleted transplantation in children. TCRdb ran MiXCR on the PCR reads and lists one entry per CDR3 protein. The profile shows a few hundred thousand distinct CDR3 sequences, under 8.5% of them singletons. Sequenced material: PBMCs, taken before TCRalphabeta/CD19-depleted stem cell transplant. All receptors derive from a boy aged 2 to 9 with acute lymphoblastic leukemia, due to receive a stem cell transplant. Both conserved end residues are part of each CDR3. The D gene is left open where the match is weak. The listing skips clone size in some rows; elsewhere it reads once, few, many or a size class.

CDR3 | DNA | J | D | size | V
CARRPTGQGARGANVLTF | TGTGCCCGCAGGCCCACGGGACAGGGGGCGCGAGGGGCCAACGTCCTGACTTTC | TRBJ2-6 | TRBD1 | NA | TRBV3-1
CACSQNFWGDNQPQHF | TGTGCCTGCTCCCAAAATTTCTGGGGGGACAATCAGCCCCAGCATTTT | TRBJ1-5 | NA | NA | TRBV3-1
CASSSSPGLGGETQYF | TGTGCCAGCAGTTCTAGCCCGGGACTAGGGGGGGAGACCCAGTACTTC | TRBJ2-5 | TRBD2 | NA | TRBV7-2
CASSIGGTYEQYF | TGTGCCAGCAGTATCGGCGGCACCTACGAGCAGTACTTC | TRBJ2-7 | NA | many | TRBV6-2/TRBV6-3
CSVEAGMNTEAFF | TGCAGCGTTGAAGCAGGAATGAACACTGAAGCTTTCTTT | TRBJ1-1 | NA | many | TRBV29-1
CASSFGGSSSYNEQFF | TGTGCCAGCAGCTTTGGCGGATCTAGCTCCTACAATGAGCAGTTCTTC | TRBJ2-1 | NA | many | TRBV7-9
CAWEGQTNSPLHF | TGTGCCTGGGAGGGACAAACTAATTCACCCCTCCACTTT | TRBJ1-6 | NA | many | TRBV30
CASSLTGTVDQETQYF | TGCGCCAGCAGCCTGACCGGGACAGTTGACCAAGAGACCCAGTACTTC | TRBJ2-5 | TRBD1 | few | TRBV5-1
CASRPPDAPGADTQYF | TGTGCCAGCAGGCCTCCGGACGCGCCTGGGGCAGATACGCAGTATTTT | TRBJ2-3 | NA | many | TRBV28
CSVEVPGRKNTEAFF | TGCAGCGTTGAAGTCCCGGGACGGAAGAACACTGAAGCTTTCTTT | TRBJ1-1 | NA | many | TRBV29-1
CASSLSGDTIYF | TGTGCCAGCAGCTTATCCGGTGACACCATATATTTT | TRBJ1-3 | NA | many | TRBV7-9
CASSQGFATEQFF | TGTGCCAGCAGCCAGGGTTTTGCGACTGAGCAGTTCTTC | TRBJ2-1 | NA | many | TRBV6-2/TRBV6-3
CASGDRGILAGYTF | TGTGCCAGCGGGGACAGGGGCATATTAGCGGGCTACACCTTC | TRBJ1-2 | TRBD1 | NA | TRBV2
CAISAGESSYNEQFF | TGTGCCATCAGTGCGGGCGAAAGCTCCTACAATGAGCAGTTCTTC | TRBJ2-1 | NA | many | TRBV10-3
CASSFQQMVSQYF | TGTGCCAGCAGTTTCCAACAGATGGTATCGCAGTACTTC | TRBJ2-7 | NA | NA | TRBV28
CASRVLAGADEEQFF | TGTGCCAGTAGAGTCCTAGCGGGTGCAGACGAGGAGCAGTTCTTC | TRBJ2-1 | TRBD2 | NA | TRBV19
CSARSTGVPIEQYF | TGCAGTGCTAGATCGACAGGGGTTCCCATCGAGCAGTACTTC | TRBJ2-7 | TRBD1 | NA | TRBV20-1
CASRGGTGGDTQYF | TGTGCCAGCAGGGGCGGGACAGGTGGAGATACGCAGTATTTT | TRBJ2-3 | TRBD1 | few | TRBV2
CASNARATGELFF | TGTGCCAGCAACGCCAGGGCAACCGGGGAGCTGTTTTTT | TRBJ2-2 | NA | NA | TRBV2
CASSLYGEPHLGELFF | TGTGCCAGCAGTTTATATGGCGAGCCCCACCTCGGGGAGCTGTTTTTT | TRBJ2-2 | NA | few | TRBV28
CSAPSGTGWTGELFF | TGCAGTGCACCTTCCGGGACAGGGTGGACCGGGGAGCTGTTTTTT | TRBJ2-2 | TRBD1 | many | TRBV20-1
CASSHVPLSSGQKNIQYF | TGTGCCAGCAGCCACGTACCCCTGTCTAGCGGACAGAAAAACATTCAGTACTTC | TRBJ2-4 | NA | few | TRBV4-2
CASLLREGRTDTQYF | TGTGCCAGCCTCCTGCGGGAGGGCCGCACAGATACGCAGTATTTT | TRBJ2-3 | TRBD2 | many | TRBV27
CASSTVLRGYTF | TGTGCCAGCAGCACCGTCCTCCGGGGCTACACCTTC | TRBJ1-2 | NA | NA | TRBV12-3/TRBV12-4
CASSSGTGIYEQYF | TGCGCCAGCAGCTCCGGTACAGGGATCTACGAGCAGTACTTC | TRBJ2-7 | NA | many | TRBV5-1
CASSLSGGVDTEAFF | TGCGCCAGCAGCTTATCGGGGGGCGTGGACACTGAAGCTTTCTTT | TRBJ1-1 | NA | many | TRBV5-1
CSVVGLDSDATNEKLFF | TGCAGCGTTGTTGGTCTGGACTCTGACGCAACTAATGAAAAACTGTTTTTT | TRBJ1-4 | NA | many | TRBV29-1
CASSYLAEKPSYEQFF | TGTGCCAGCAGCTATCTAGCGGAAAAGCCCTCCTATGAGCAGTTCTTC | TRBJ2-1 | TRBD2 | NA | TRBV7-2
CASSYARGEQYF | TGTGCCAGCAGTTACGCGCGGGGCGAGCAGTACTTC | TRBJ2-7 | NA | NA | TRBV6-6
CSVEPGGSFGYTF | TGCAGCGTTGAACCAGGGGGCTCGTTTGGCTACACCTTC | TRBJ1-2 | TRBD1 | few | TRBV29-1
CAISGVGGSGELFF | TGTGCCATCAGTGGGGTTGGGGGGTCCGGGGAGCTGTTTTTT | TRBJ2-2 | NA | NA | TRBV10-3
CSARSSPPNYGYTF | TGCAGTGCTAGATCCAGCCCACCTAACTATGGCTACACCTTC | TRBJ1-2 | NA | NA | TRBV20-1
CASSPGTADYGYTF | TGTGCCAGCTCACCGGGGACAGCCGACTATGGCTACACCTTC | TRBJ1-2 | TRBD1 | few | TRBV18
CSAKGARGNNSPLHF | TGCAGTGCCAAGGGGGCGAGGGGCAATAATTCACCCCTCCACTTT | TRBJ1-6 | TRBD1 | many | TRBV20-1
CASSSPGLNYERYF | TGTGCCAGCAGCTCGCCGGGACTGAACTACGAGCGGTACTTC | TRBJ2-7 | NA | NA | TRBV11-2
CASSRERDEAFF | TGTGCCAGCTCACGCGAAAGGGACGAAGCTTTCTTT | TRBJ1-1 | NA | NA | TRBV18
CASSLVLYNEQFF | TGCGCCAGCAGCTTGGTCCTTTACAATGAGCAGTTCTTC | TRBJ2-1 | NA | few | TRBV5-1
CSAPTSGGTYNEQFF | TGCAGTGCGCCGACTAGCGGGGGGACCTACAATGAGCAGTTCTTC | TRBJ2-1 | TRBD2 | many | TRBV20-1
CASSGGTFREQYF | TGTGCCAGCAGCGGGGGGACTTTCCGCGAGCAGTACTTC | TRBJ2-7 | NA | many | TRBV9
CASSQLWPTHEQYF | TGTGCCAGCAGCCAACTTTGGCCTACCCACGAGCAGTACTTC | TRBJ2-7 | NA | NA | TRBV3-1
CASSDNAGRPYGYTF | TGTGCCAGCAGCGACAACGCAGGGAGACCCTATGGCTACACCTTC | TRBJ1-2 | NA | many | TRBV11-2
CATSDFGGPGADTQYF | TGTGCCACCAGTGATTTCGGGGGTCCCGGCGCAGATACGCAGTATTTT | TRBJ2-3 | NA | many | TRBV24-1
CSVERDRNTEAFF | TGCAGCGTTGAAAGGGATAGGAACACTGAAGCTTTCTTT | TRBJ1-1 | NA | many | TRBV29-1
CASSRDRGGAEAFF | TGTGCCAGTAGCCGAGACAGGGGGGGCGCTGAAGCTTTCTTT | TRBJ1-1 | TRBD1 | NA | TRBV19
CSVLGEGQNTEAFF | TGCAGCGTCCTCGGAGAGGGTCAGAACACTGAAGCTTTCTTT | TRBJ1-1 | NA | many | TRBV29-1
CASSSLRGGANVLTF | TGTGCCAGCAGCTCCCTTAGGGGTGGGGCCAACGTCCTGACTTTC | TRBJ2-6 | NA | NA | TRBV7-9
CASVQGGPGNYEQYF | TGTGCCAGCGTCCAAGGGGGCCCAGGAAACTACGAGCAGTACTTC | TRBJ2-7 | TRBD1 | few | TRBV7-9
CASSPSSDSYEQYF | TGTGCCAGCAGCCCTTCGTCGGACTCCTACGAGCAGTACTTC | TRBJ2-7 | NA | many | TRBV12-3/TRBV12-4
CSAPETGRYEQYF | TGCAGTGCTCCGGAGACAGGGCGCTACGAGCAGTACTTC | TRBJ2-7 | TRBD1 | many | TRBV20-1
CASSLGVTGPYEQYF | TGCGCCAGCAGCTTGGGCGTAACGGGGCCCTACGAGCAGTACTTC | TRBJ2-7 | NA | many | TRBV5-1
CASSNSGGGETQYF | TGCGCCAGCAGCAATTCGGGAGGAGGAGAGACCCAGTACTTC | TRBJ2-5 | TRBD2 | many | TRBV5-1